The T cell receptor beta chain described here comes from a study of blood T cell repertoires in COVID-19. Study in general: Donors in the United States, Italy and Spain gave samples during acute or convalescent COVID-19.

The assay was immunoSEQ multiplex PCR, and TCRdb's table has in-frame clones only and misses some. The data hold about 45,000 clones, with about 88% observed a single time. The CDR3 loop spans 15 amino acids. The clonotype originates from a human donor in a cohort sampled during active COVID-19. The sample taken for sequencing was peripheral blood. The rearrangement uses TRBV21-1 and TRBJ2-3; the table's TRBD1 call for D was not verified on the DNA. TRBV21-1 constitutes a pseudogene. The CDR3 loop is CASSKAGTGTDTQYF. DNA of the CDR3: TGTGCCAGCAGCAAAGCAGGGACAGGCACAGATACGCAGTATTTT.